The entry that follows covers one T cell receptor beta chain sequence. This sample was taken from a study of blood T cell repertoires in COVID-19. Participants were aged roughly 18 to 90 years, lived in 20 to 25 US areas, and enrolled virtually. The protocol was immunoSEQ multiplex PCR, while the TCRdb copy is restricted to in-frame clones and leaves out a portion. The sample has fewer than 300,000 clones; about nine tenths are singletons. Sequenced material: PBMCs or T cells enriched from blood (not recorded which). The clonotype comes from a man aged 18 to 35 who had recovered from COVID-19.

In DNA, the CDR3 is TGTGCCAGCAGCCCCGGGTTGATGAGCTCCTACAATGAGCAGTTCTTC. Translated: CASSPGLMSSYNEQFF. The chain recombines TRBV7-8 with TRBJ2-1; D is unclear. CDR3 length: 16 residues. V was cut by 5 bases and J by 0 bases, with 14 bases left in between. Germline CDR1 SGHVS, CDR2 FQNEAQ. The variable domain in full, completed from reference TRBV7-8 and TRBJ2-1, reads GAGVSQSPRYKVAKRGQDVALRCDPISGHVSLFWYQQALGQGPEFLTYFQNEAQLDKSGLPSDRFFAERPEGSVSTLKIQRTQQEDSAVYLCASSPGLMSSYNEQFFGPGTRLTVL.